This T cell receptor (beta chain) stems from a study of Ad26.COV2.S vaccination and SARS-CoV-2 variants. At the level of the study: Intramuscular Ad26.COV2.S doses were given once or twice, 56 days apart.

Treatment indicated: roughly 18 received Ad26.COV2.S at low or high dose, single or two shots; several received placebo; per-sample allocation not given. Day 63 after the first vaccine or placebo injection was the time point for sampling. Aged 18-55 years, donor was enrolled in Boston in about 2020. The length of the CDR3 is 15 residues. The V gene's germline CDR1 is LGHDT and CDR2 YNNKEL (reference sequence). V lost 6 bases and J lost 6; bases outside the gene matches: 12. Concerning this clone itself: Its antigen is unknown.

Study-level points and caveats: After vaccination, substantial breadth of spike-specific CD8+ and CD4+ responses was reported. Across vaccine and placebo recipients, the breadth of non-spike TCRs was similar.

TCRdb's table, derived via immunoSEQ multiplex PCR, lists solely in-frame clones and lacks some. Of hundreds of thousands of clones detected, roughly 90% appear once; the ten largest clones hold 1.5%. This TCR was sampled from a person between 18 and 60 years old who received the Ad26.COV2.S COVID-19 vaccine or a placebo. The chain couples TRBV3-1 (or the pseudogene TRBV3-2) to TRBJ2-3, with TRBD2 identical over 7 bases. This sample comprised peripheral blood, obtained in a trial of Ad26.COV2.S vaccine versus placebo. The CDR3 DNA sequence: TGTGCCAGCAGGGGGACGGGAGGCTCAATGGATACGCAGTATTTT. This translates into CASRGTGGSMDTQYF.